The 2 T cell receptor beta chains given below trace back to one sample, sequenced in a study of CD8+ T cells in alopecia areata. Extraction of RNA preceded its reverse transcription into cDNA, which served as the sequencing template. Profiled with immunoSEQ multiplex PCR; TCRdb holds only in-frame clones, not every one. This repertoire holds around 290,000 clones, and none appear only once. Pooled cutaneous lymph node cells were sorted using CD4, CD8alpha, NKG2D, NKG2ACE and other markers. Sequencing was done on a sample of CD4+ T cells sorted from a lymph node. All receptors come from a C3H/HeJ mouse with alopecia areata. Mouse MHC haplotype: H2-k.

This clone was observed a few times. Genes here carry mouse names. The CDR3 end is not reached by the read, which stops 4 residues before it; the germline J gene fills it in. The chain combines TRBV19 with TRBJ2-3, with 8 bases aligning to TRBD1. V lost 0 bases, J lost 1 base, and 1 base stayed unmatched. The CDR3 is 15 amino acids. Germline V lookup: CDR1 FNHDT, CDR2 SITEND (reference sequence). CDR3: CASSIETGGAETLYF. CDR3 DNA (partial): TGTGCCAGCAGTATAGAGACAGGGGGTGCAGAA.

Comment on this clone: Germline and genes: mouse. The read stops 3 residues short of the end of the CDR3; the missing end is completed from the germline J gene. V usage is TRBV13-2 and J usage is TRBJ1-6; 8 bases align to TRBD1. TRBJ1-6 is recorded as an ORF, its role being uncertain. V dropped 2 bases and J dropped 3; count of bases not matched to a gene: 4. Per the germline V gene, CDR1 is NNHNN and CDR2 is SYGAGS (reference sequence). The length of the CDR3 is 16 residues. CDR3 DNA, as far as it was read: TGTGCCAGCGGTGACAGGGGGCGCTTCTATAATTCGCCC. Its protein product is CASGDRGRFYNSP. In full, the CDR3 reads CASGDRGRFYNSPLYF.